This record concerns one T cell receptor beta chain sequence. Its target is unknown. This specimen belongs to a study of siplizumab effects on memory and regulatory T cells. Per sample, the assay covered roughly 10^5 TCR templates. Here immunoSEQ multiplex PCR was the method, and the copy in TCRdb shows in-frame clones only, minus some. The repertoire holds more than 45,000 clones, with more than 85% as singletons. Whole-study results and caveats: Naive-or-memory phenotypes were unassignable for roughly 80-97% of proliferating CD4+ or CD8+ clones.

The receptor's source is a human donor in good health. Sequenced input: CD8+ T cells sorted from blood.

The CDR3 DNA reads TGTGCCAGCAGCCAAACAGGTGAGAATCAGCCCCAGCATTTT. Translating gives CASSQTGENQPQHF. The rearrangement uses TRBV27 and TRBJ1-5; TRBD1 might be the D (5 bases). Per germline, CDR1 MNHEY and CDR2 SMNVEV (reference sequence). CDR3 length equals 14 residues. Trimming stripped 6 bases from V and 4 bases from J, with 13 bases between.